This T cell receptor (beta chain) was retrieved from a study of early stage breast cancer tumors. Study-wide context: ER+/PR+/HER2- status applied to about 80% of the 16 invasive breast tumors. Study findings and constraints: Most shared enriched TCRB sequences were commonly generated ones.

Between the trimmed V and J ends, which lost 5 bases and 6 bases, there was a span of 14 bases. The germline V gene encodes CDR1 SGHNT and CDR2 YENEEA. The CDR3 spans 13 residues. As concerns this clone: Its specificity is unknown.

The table came from immunoSEQ multiplex PCR; TCRdb's copy has only in-frame clones and leaves some out. The table records about 51,000 clones, around four fifths of them present only once. The source material was blood. This chain joins TRBV11-3 and TRBJ2-7; the D is unclear. This sequence originates from a person in their 40s with breast cancer. CDR3 bases: TGTGCCAGCAGCCCATCGTCCGGATCCGAGCAGTACTTC. Its translation: CASSPSSGSEQYF.